The next 23 T cell receptor beta chains were all read from a single sample in a study of glioma-infiltrating T cells. Using RNA template, CDR3s of TCR alpha and beta were amplified with iRepertoire arm-PCR. TCRdb re-derived calls from the multiplex PCR reads in MiXCR, one entry per CDR3 protein. Among some 99,000 distinct CDR3 sequences listed, around a quarter were seen once. Sequenced sample: glioma tissue, nonneoplastic brain tissue, or PBMCs (not recorded which). The receptors stem from a human donor with low-grade glioma or glioblastoma, undergoing nonglioma brain surgery, or in good health (not recorded which).

V is TRBV6-1 and J is TRBJ1-5; D is unresolved. CDR1 MNHNS and CDR2 SASEGT come from the germline V gene. The CDR3 is 13 residues long. CDR3 amino acids: CVSTGVGNQPQHF. CDR3 in DNA: TGTGTTAGCACTGGGGTAGGCAATCAGCCCCAGCATTTT.

V and J are TRBV7-6 and TRBJ2-1; 15 bases are shared with TRBD2. Trimming at V came to 5 bases and at J to 9 bases, leaving 5 bases not matched to a gene. The germline gives CDR1 SGHVS, CDR2 FNYEAQ. This CDR3 is 15 amino acids long. CDR3 DNA: TGTGCCAGCAGCCAGGGACTAGCGGGAGGAGTTGAGCAGTTCTTC. It encodes CASSQGLAGGVEQFF.

This clonotype has only a few counts. Just one base apart from a much larger clone, this may be a read error. V and J are TRBV7-2 and TRBJ1-2; D is possibly TRBD1 (5 bases). V was shortened by 5 bases and J by 6 bases, with 16 bases between the two germline ends. The germline CDR1 and CDR2 sequences are SGHTA and FQGNSA. This CDR3 has 14 amino acids. The CDR3 coding sequence is TGTGCCAGCAGCCTGCTTATTGGGGCAGATGGCTACACCTTC. Translating it yields CASSLLIGADGYTF.

On this clonotype: This may be a read error, as it is one base from a much larger clone. This chain uses TRBV29-1 with TRBJ2-2; weak D call: TRBD2 (5 bases). V lost 3 bases and J 0 bases, leaving 8 bases between the germline ends. Germline lookup yields CDR1 SQVTM and CDR2 ANQGSEA. The CDR3 totals 14 residues. The CDR3 protein is CSVEDSPNTGELFF. In DNA form, the CDR3 reads TGCAGCGTTGAGGACTCTCCGAACACCGGGGAGCTGTTTTTT.

This clonotype was recorded many times. This chain connects TRBV7-9 to TRBJ1-5; weak D call: TRBD1 (5 bases). This CDR3 contains 17 residues. V dropped 3 bases and J dropped 3 bases, with 18 bases sitting between them. The germline V gene encodes CDR1 SEHNR and CDR2 FQNEAQ (reference sequence). In DNA form, the CDR3 reads TGTGCCAGCAGCTTGGAGGAATTTAGTGGACACAATCAGCCCCAGCATTTT. Amino acid sequence: CASSLEEFSGHNQPQHF.

This clonotype showed up many times. This chain uses TRBV20-1 with TRBJ1-5; D uncertain. Trimming stripped 2 bases from V and 4 bases from J, with 9 bases between. The CDR3 sequence is 13 residues long. Per germline, CDR1 DFQATT and CDR2 SNEGSKA (reference sequence). This CDR3 reads CSARPWENQPQHF. The DNA of the CDR3 is TGCAGTGCTAGACCCTGGGAAAATCAGCCCCAGCATTTT.

This clonotype occurred many times. This rearrangement joins TRBV12-3 or TRBV12-4 to TRBJ2-5; D is possibly TRBD2 (5 bases). Trimming stripped 5 bases from V and 3 bases from J, with 7 bases between. The CDR3 covers 12 residues. This CDR3 reads CASSLREETQYF. The CDR3 nucleotides read TGTGCCAGCAGTCTGCGGGAAGAGACCCAGTACTTC.

This clonotype showed up many times. The genes are TRBV29-1 and TRBJ1-2, with TRBD1 identical over 7 bases. From germline, CDR1 is SQVTM and CDR2 ANQGSEA. Trimming removed 7 bases from V and 4 bases from J; junction bases left unmatched: 6. The CDR3 contains 12 residues. The chain's CDR3 is CSGAQGSYGYTF. The CDR3 coding sequence is TGCAGCGGTGCACAGGGGAGCTATGGCTACACCTTC.

This clonotype appeared many times. This rearrangement joins TRBV4-1 to TRBJ2-1; D could derive from TRBD1 or TRBD2 (6 bases each). The germline gives CDR1 MGHRA, CDR2 YSYEKL. V lost 6 bases and J 7 bases, leaving 10 bases between the germline ends. The CDR3 has 12 amino acids. The CDR3 region has the DNA TGCGCCAGCAGGGAGGGGGAGAATGAGCAGTTCTTC. As protein: CASREGENEQFF.

This clonotype was detected once. One end of the junction does not line up with germline, which may come from a read error. This rearrangement joins TRBV6-5 to TRBJ1-1; D is possibly TRBD1 (5 bases). The germline gives CDR1 MNHEY, CDR2 SVGAGI. This CDR3 contains 13 residues. This CDR3 reads CASETGENAEAFF. CDR3 DNA: TGTGCCAGCGAAACAGGAGAGAACGCTGAAGCTTTCTTT.

The CDR3 here is CASSHGAGPYEQYF. The CDR3 DNA is TGTGCCAGCAGCCACGGGGCCGGACCTTACGAGCAGTACTTC. V and J are TRBV6-1 and TRBJ2-7; tentatively, D is TRBD1 or TRBD2 (5 bases each). V shed 6 bases and J shed 4 bases, with 16 bases lying between them. Per the germline V gene, CDR1 is MNHNS and CDR2 is SASEGT. The CDR3 consists of 14 residues.

This clonotype showed up many times. The chain links TRBV2 to TRBJ1-2, with 7 nucleotides matching TRBD1. J lost 6 bases, V lost 6 bases, and 10 bases had no gene match. The CDR3 extends over 14 amino acids. Germline V lookup: CDR1 SNHLY, CDR2 FYNNEI. CDR3 loop: CASSLIRDRNGYTF. The CDR3 DNA reads as TGTGCCAGCAGCCTCATCCGGGACAGAAATGGCTACACCTTC.

This clonotype was seen many times. The chain employs TRBV28 and TRBJ1-1; D is unclear. V lost 5 bases and J lost 11, with 15 bases in between. Germline values: CDR1 MDHEN, CDR2 SYDVKM. This CDR3 is built from 12 residues. In DNA, the CDR3 is TGTGCCAGCAGTCTTCCGGGCCCTTGGGCTTTCTTT. It translates to CASSLPGPWAFF.

V usage is TRBV11-3 and J usage is TRBJ1-6; weak D call: TRBD1 (5 bases). Trimming left V 5 bases short and J 7 bases short, with 18 bases between. The CDR3 spans 16 residues. The V gene's germline CDR1 is SGHNT and CDR2 YENEEA. The CDR3 DNA is TGTGCCAGCAGCCCGATAGCCGGGACGCCGAATTCACCCCTCCACTTT. It codes for CASSPIAGTPNSPLHF. Complete variable domain (other parts from reference TRBV11-3 and TRBJ1-6): EAGVVQSPRYKIIEKKQPVAFWCNPISGHNTLYWYLQNLGQGPELLIRYENEEAVDDSQLPKDRFSAERLKGVDSTLKIQPAELGDSAVYLCASSPIAGTPNSPLHFGNGTRLTVT.

The chain joins TRBV20-1 to TRBJ2-1; TRBD1 might be the D (6 bases). Trimming left V 6 bases short and J 7 bases short, with 16 bases between. Germline V lookup: CDR1 DFQATT, CDR2 SNEGSKA (reference sequence). The CDR3 is made up of 13 amino acids. This chain's CDR3 is CSALRDRPNEQFF. The CDR3 DNA reads TGCAGTGCCTTGAGAGACAGGCCGAATGAGCAGTTCTTC.

This clonotype was counted many times. This chain links TRBV4-2 with TRBJ1-1; D remains unclear. Trimming took 2 bases from V and 2 from J, leaving 12 bases between them. CDR3 length: 15 residues. In germline, CDR1 is LGHNA, CDR2 YNFKEQ. CDR3 region: CASSQLATRNTEAFF. The CDR3 region has the DNA TGTGCCAGCAGCCAACTTGCGACCCGAAACACTGAAGCTTTCTTT.

This clonotype was picked up many times. J is TRBJ2-1 and V is TRBV7-3; the D gene is possibly TRBD2 (6 bases). V was cut by 5 bases and J by 3 bases, with 14 bases left in between. The CDR3 covers 15 residues. CDR1 and CDR2 (germline): SGHTA, FQGTGA. The CDR3 loop is CASSRSGVNYNEQFF. CDR3 DNA: TGTGCCAGCAGCCGATCGGGGGTAAACTACAATGAGCAGTTCTTC.

This clonotype was counted many times. The chain couples TRBV7-3 to TRBJ2-2, with 14 bases that match TRBD2. Germline values: CDR1 SGHTA, CDR2 FQGTGA. This CDR3 contains 18 residues. With 4 bases clipped from V and 1 base from J, the junction kept 5 bases outside the gene matches. CDR3 sequence reads: CASSWLTSGGGNTGELFF. The CDR3 DNA follows: TGTGCCAGCAGCTGGCTGACTAGCGGGGGGGGGAACACCGGGGAGCTGTTTTTT.

In the case of this clonotype: This may arise from a read error, as a much more abundant clone is one base away. The rearrangement uses TRBV28 and TRBJ2-2, with D perhaps given as TRBD1 or TRBD2 (5 bases each). The ends were cut back, 2 bases at V and 4 bases at J, with 20 bases in the middle. Germline lookup yields CDR1 MDHEN and CDR2 SYDVKM. This CDR3 is built from 18 residues. CDR3 sequence: CASSLRTGTRCGTGELFF. CDR3 nucleotides: TGTGCCAGCAGTTTACGGACCGGGACCCGGTGTGGCACCGGGGAGCTGTTTTTT.

The J gene is TRBJ2-7, the V gene TRBV4-1; D is perhaps TRBD1 or TRBD2 (6 bases each). V was shortened by 0 bases and J by 0 bases, with 15 bases between the two germline ends. CDR1 is MGHRA and CDR2 is YSYEKL in the germline V gene. The CDR3 totals 17 residues. CDR3 sequence: CASSQDYWEDSSYEQYF. The CDR3 DNA follows: TGCGCCAGCAGCCAAGATTACTGGGAGGACAGCTCCTACGAGCAGTACTTC.

The sample holds many counts of this clonotype. The chain employs TRBV12-3 or TRBV12-4 and TRBJ1-1, with D perhaps TRBD1 (5 bases). CDR3 length equals 14 residues. Trimming cost V 6 bases and J 1 base, with 12 bases left between them. The CDR3 bases are TGTGCCAGCAGCCAACCGGGACGGAACACTGAAGCTTTCTTT. Translating it yields CASSQPGRNTEAFF.

This clonotype was counted many times. The CDR3 loop reads CASSLTYDREMHYEQYF. The CDR3, as DNA: TGTGCCAGCAGCTTGACCTACGACAGGGAGATGCACTACGAGCAGTACTTC. This chain connects TRBV7-2 to TRBJ2-7, with 7 bases identical to TRBD1. Trimming cost V 3 bases and J 3 bases; bases outside gene matches: 14. The CDR3 extends over 17 amino acids. Per the germline V gene, CDR1 is SGHTA and CDR2 is FQGNSA.

This chain links TRBV27 with TRBJ2-1; D is perhaps TRBD2 (6 bases). The DNA end is more similar to TRBJ2-7, so the J call may be wrong. The CDR3 length is 16 residues. Germline CDR1 and CDR2: MNHEY and SMNVEV (reference sequence). CDR3 in DNA: TGTGCCAGCAGGATCGGCGGAGGGGCTGCCTACAACGAGCAGTACTTC. Translated: CASRIGGGAAYNEQYF.